This record concerns one T cell receptor (beta chain) sequence. No antigen is known for it. CDR3 length: 14 amino acids. Trimming pared 6 bases from V and 8 bases from J, leaving 17 bases between. The V gene's germline CDR1 is MRHNA and CDR2 SNTAGT. These data come from a study of vaccination effects on CD4 cells after COVID-19. Study-wide findings and caveats: There were few convalescent patients in the study and no early post-infection timepoints. Whether induced by infection or by vaccine, clones showed marked clonal contraction late after vaccination.

The protocol was immunoSEQ multiplex PCR, while the TCRdb copy is restricted to in-frame clones and leaves out a portion. The sample contains approximately 66,000 clones, 65% to 80% of which appear only once. CD4+ T cell isolation took place after about 11 days of culture. The vaccine given was either BNT162b2 or mRNA-1273, in two doses. Vaccinated participants had no history of SARS-CoV-2 infection and tested negative for nucleocapsid antibodies. Cultures had half their medium replaced with IL-2 medium on days 3 and 7. This clonotype originated in a human donor who received a COVID-19 vaccine. Source: CD4+ T cells from PBMCs cultured without peptide, taken after COVID-19 vaccination. The chain combines TRBV6-4 with TRBJ2-1; D uncertain. CDR3: CASSERLPSHEQFF. The CDR3 nucleotides are TGTGCCAGCAGCGAGAGACTCCCCAGTCATGAGCAGTTCTTC.